The clone carrying this T cell receptor beta chain was found once. The authors' processing: Counts of nucleated cells, estimated from reference gene primer amplification, were obtained. The assay was immunoSEQ multiplex PCR, and TCRdb's table has in-frame clones only and misses some. V and J calls and clone size are as listed in that table; D and trimming were resolved from the DNA. Among some 110,000 clones listed, about four fifths were seen once. This sample is part of a study of blood T cell repertoires in COVID-19. On the study more broadly: Researchers got acute and convalescent COVID-19 samples from the United States, Italy and Spain. PBMCs, B-cell-depleted T cells, or T cells provided the cDNA or gDNA that made up the material.

In germline, CDR1 is LNHDA, CDR2 SQIVND (reference sequence). Trimming cost V 5 bases and J 0 bases; bases outside gene matches: 6. The length of the CDR3 is 15 residues. The sequence was obtained from a woman aged 65 to 85 with acute or convalescent COVID-19. This chain joins TRBV19 and TRBJ2-7; 8 positions match TRBD1. Sequencing input: peripheral blood. The CDR3 spells CASSPGTGYSYEQYF. The CDR3 bases are TGTGCCAGTAGTCCCGGGACAGGCTACTCCTACGAGCAGTACTTC.